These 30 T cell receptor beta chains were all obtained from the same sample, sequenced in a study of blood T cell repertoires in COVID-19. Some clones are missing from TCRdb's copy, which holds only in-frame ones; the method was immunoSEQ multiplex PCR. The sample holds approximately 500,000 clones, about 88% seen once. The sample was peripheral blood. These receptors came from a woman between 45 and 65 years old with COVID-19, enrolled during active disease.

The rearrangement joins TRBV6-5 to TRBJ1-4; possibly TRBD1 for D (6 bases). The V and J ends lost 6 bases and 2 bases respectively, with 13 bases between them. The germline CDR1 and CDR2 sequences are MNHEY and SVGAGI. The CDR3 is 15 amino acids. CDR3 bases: TGTGCCAGCAGCGCTTCAGGGGAGACTAATGAAAAACTGTTTTTT. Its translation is CASSASGETNEKLFF.

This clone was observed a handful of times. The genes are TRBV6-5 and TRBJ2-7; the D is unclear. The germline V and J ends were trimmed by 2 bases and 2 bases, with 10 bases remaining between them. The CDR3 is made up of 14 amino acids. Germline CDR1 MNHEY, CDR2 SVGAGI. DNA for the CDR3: TGTGCCAGCAGTTACAGCAGGCTCGCCTACGAGCAGTACTTC. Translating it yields CASSYSRLAYEQYF.

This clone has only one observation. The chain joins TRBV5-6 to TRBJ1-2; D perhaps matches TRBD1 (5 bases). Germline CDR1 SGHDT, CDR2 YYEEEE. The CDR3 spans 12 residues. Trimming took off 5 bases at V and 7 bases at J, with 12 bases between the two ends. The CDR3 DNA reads TGTGCCAGCAGGTTAGGGGCTGGTGGCTACACCTTC. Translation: CASRLGAGGYTF. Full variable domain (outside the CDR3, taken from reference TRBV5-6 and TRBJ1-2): DAGVTQSPTHLIKTRGQQVTLRCSPKSGHDTVSWYQQALGQGPQFIFQYYEEEERQRGNFPDRFSGHQFPNYSSELNVNALLLGDSALYLCASRLGAGGYTFGSGTRLTVV.

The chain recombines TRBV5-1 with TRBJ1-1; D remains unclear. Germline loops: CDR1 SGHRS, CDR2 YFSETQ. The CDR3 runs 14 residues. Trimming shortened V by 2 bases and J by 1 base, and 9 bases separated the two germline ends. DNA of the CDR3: TGCGCCAGCAGCTTACGAGGCGGGAACACTGAAGCTTTCTTT. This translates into CASSLRGGNTEAFF.

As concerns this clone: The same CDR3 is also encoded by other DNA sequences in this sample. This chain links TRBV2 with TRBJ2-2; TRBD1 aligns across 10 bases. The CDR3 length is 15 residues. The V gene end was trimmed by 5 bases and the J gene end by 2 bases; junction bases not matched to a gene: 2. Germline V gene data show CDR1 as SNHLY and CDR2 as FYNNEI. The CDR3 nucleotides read TGTGCCAGCAGTCGGGACAGGGGTAACACCGGGGAGCTGTTTTTT. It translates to CASSRDRGNTGELFF.

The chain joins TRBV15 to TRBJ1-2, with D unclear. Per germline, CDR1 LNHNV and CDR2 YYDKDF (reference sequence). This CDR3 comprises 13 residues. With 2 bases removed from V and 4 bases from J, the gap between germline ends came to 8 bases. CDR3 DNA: TGTGCCACCAGCAGACTCCTAAGCTATGGCTACACCTTC. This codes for CATSRLLSYGYTF.

The CDR3 nucleotides are TGTGCCAGCTCACCCCAGAAGGGACAGGGATTTTTCGGGGAGCTGTTTTTT. This codes for CASSPQKGQGFFGELFF. This chain links TRBV18 with TRBJ2-2; 9 bases map to TRBD1. This CDR3 is built from 17 residues. CDR1 and CDR2 (germline): KGHSH, LQKENI. Trimming removed 3 bases from V and 7 bases from J; junction bases left unmatched: 12.

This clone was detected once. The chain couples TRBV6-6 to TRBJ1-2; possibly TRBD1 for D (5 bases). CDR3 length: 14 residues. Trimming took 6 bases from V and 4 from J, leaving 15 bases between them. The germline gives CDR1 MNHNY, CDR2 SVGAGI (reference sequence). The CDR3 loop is CASSRETGVYGYTF. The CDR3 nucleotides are TGTGCCAGCAGCCGCGAAACAGGAGTCTATGGCTACACCTTC.

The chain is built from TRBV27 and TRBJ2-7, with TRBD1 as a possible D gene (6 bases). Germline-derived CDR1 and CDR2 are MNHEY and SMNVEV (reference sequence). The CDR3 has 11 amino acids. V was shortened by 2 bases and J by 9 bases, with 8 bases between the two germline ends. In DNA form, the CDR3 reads TGTGCCAGCAGTTTACAGGGGAGGCAGTACTTC. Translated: CASSLQGRQYF.

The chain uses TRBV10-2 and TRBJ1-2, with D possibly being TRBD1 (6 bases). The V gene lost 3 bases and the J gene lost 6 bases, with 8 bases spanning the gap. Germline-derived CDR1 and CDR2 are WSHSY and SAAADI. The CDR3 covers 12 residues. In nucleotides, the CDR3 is TGCGCCAGCAGTGAACAGGGAGATGGCTACACCTTC. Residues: CASSEQGDGYTF.

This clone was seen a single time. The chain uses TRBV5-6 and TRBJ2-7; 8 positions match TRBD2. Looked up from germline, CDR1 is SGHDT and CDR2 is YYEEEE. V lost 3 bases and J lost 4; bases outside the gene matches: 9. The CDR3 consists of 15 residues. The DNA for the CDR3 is TGTGCCAGCAGCTATCCCCTAGCGGGCGGATACGAGCAGTACTTC. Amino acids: CASSYPLAGGYEQYF.

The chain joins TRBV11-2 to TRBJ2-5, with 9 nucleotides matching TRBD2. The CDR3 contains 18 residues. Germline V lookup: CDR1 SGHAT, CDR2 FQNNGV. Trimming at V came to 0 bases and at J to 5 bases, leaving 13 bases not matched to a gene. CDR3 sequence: CASSLEGPGGGGRETQYF. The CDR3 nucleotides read TGTGCCAGCAGCTTAGAAGGGCCTGGCGGGGGGGGCCGGGAGACCCAGTACTTC.

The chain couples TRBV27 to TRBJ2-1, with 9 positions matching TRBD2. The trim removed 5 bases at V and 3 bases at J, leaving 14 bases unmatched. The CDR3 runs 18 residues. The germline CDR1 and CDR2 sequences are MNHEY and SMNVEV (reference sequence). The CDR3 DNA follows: TGTGCCAGCAGTCCCTTAGCGGGGGCCCGTGGGAACTACAATGAGCAGTTCTTC. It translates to CASSPLAGARGNYNEQFF.

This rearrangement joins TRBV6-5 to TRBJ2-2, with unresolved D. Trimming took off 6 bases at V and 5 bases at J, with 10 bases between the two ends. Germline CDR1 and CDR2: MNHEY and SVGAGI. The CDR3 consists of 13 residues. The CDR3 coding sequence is TGTGCCAGCAGCCGGAGCAAGACCGGGGAGCTGTTTTTT. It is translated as CASSRSKTGELFF.

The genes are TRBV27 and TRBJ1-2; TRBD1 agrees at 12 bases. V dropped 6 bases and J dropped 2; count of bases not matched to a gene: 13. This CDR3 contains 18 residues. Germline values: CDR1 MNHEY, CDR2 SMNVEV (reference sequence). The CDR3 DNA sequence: TGTGCCAGCAGCCCGGCGTCGGCGGGACAGGGGGCGAACTATGGCTACACCTTC. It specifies CASSPASAGQGANYGYTF.

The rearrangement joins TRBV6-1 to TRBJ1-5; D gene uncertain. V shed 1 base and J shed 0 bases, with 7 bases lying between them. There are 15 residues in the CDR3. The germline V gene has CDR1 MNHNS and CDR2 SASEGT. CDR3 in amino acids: CASSEVSYSNQPQHF. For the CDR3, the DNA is TGTGCCAGCAGTGAAGTCTCCTATAGCAATCAGCCCCAGCATTTT.

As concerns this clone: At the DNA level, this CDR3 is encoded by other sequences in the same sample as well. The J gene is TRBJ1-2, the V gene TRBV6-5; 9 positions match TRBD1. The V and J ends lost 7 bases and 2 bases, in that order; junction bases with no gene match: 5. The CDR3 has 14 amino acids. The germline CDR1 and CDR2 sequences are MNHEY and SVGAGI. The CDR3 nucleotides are TGTGCCAGCACTCCGGGACAGGGCAACTATGGCTACACCTTC. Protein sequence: CASTPGQGNYGYTF.

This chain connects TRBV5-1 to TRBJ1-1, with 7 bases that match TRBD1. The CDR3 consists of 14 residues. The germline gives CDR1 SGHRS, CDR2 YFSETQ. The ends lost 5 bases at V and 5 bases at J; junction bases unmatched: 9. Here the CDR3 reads CASRRGQGVTEAFF. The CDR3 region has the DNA TGCGCCAGCAGGAGGGGGCAGGGGGTGACTGAAGCTTTCTTT.

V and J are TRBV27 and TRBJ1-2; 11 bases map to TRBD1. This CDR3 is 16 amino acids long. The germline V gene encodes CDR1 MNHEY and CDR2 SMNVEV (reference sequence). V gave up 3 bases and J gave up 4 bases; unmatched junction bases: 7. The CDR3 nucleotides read TGTGCCAGCAGTTTTTCCGGACAGGGGGCCATCTATGGCTACACCTTC. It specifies CASSFSGQGAIYGYTF.

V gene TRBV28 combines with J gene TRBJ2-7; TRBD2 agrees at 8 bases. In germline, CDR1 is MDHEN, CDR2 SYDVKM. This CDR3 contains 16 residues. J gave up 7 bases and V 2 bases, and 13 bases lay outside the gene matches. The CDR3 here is CASSLPGTRVQGEQYF. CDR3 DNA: TGTGCCAGCAGTTTACCCGGGACTAGGGTTCAGGGGGAGCAGTACTTC.

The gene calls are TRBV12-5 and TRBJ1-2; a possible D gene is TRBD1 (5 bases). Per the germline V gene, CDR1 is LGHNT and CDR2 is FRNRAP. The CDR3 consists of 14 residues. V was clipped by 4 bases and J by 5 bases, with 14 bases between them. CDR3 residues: CASGSTRGIYGYTF. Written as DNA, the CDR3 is TGTGCTAGTGGTTCAACTCGGGGGATATATGGCTACACCTTC.

CDR3 bases: TGTGCCAGCTTGGGGGACAGGGATAACTATGGCTACACCTTC. Translated: CASLGDRDNYGYTF. V usage is TRBV2 and J usage is TRBJ1-2, with TRBD1 matching 9 bases. The germline CDR1 and CDR2 sequences are SNHLY and FYNNEI. This CDR3 contains 14 residues. V gave up 8 bases and J gave up 1 base; unmatched junction bases: 5.

CDR3 in amino acids: CASTRGHGGVRATNEKLFF. CDR3 bases: TGTGCCAGTACCCGAGGCCACGGTGGAGTGAGAGCAACTAATGAAAAACTGTTTTTT. The V gene is TRBV19, the J gene TRBJ1-4; D gene uncertain. The length of the CDR3 is 19 residues. V was cut by 7 bases and J by 0 bases, with 24 bases left in between. Germline V gene lookup returns CDR1 LNHDA and CDR2 SQIVND (reference sequence).

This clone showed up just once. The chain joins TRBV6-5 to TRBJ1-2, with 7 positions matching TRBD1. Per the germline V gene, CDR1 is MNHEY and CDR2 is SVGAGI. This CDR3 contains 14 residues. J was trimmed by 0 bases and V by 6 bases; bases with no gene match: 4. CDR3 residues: CASSGDRSNYGYTF. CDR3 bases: TGTGCCAGCAGCGGGGACAGATCTAACTATGGCTACACCTTC.

CDR3 region: CASSLRQGAIEETQYF. For the CDR3, the DNA is TGTGCCAGCAGCTTAAGACAGGGGGCGATAGAAGAGACCCAGTACTTC. The chain carries TRBV11-3 and TRBJ2-5; 10 bases are a match to TRBD1. The CDR3 spans 16 residues. CDR1 is SGHNT and CDR2 is YENEEA in the germline V gene. Trimming at V came to 2 bases and at J to 3 bases, leaving 6 bases not matched to a gene. Together with reference TRBV11-3 and TRBJ2-5, the CDR3 gives the full variable domain: EAGVVQSPRYKIIEKKQPVAFWCNPISGHNTLYWYLQNLGQGPELLIRYENEEAVDDSQLPKDRFSAERLKGVDSTLKIQPAELGDSAVYLCASSLRQGAIEETQYFGPGTRLLVL.

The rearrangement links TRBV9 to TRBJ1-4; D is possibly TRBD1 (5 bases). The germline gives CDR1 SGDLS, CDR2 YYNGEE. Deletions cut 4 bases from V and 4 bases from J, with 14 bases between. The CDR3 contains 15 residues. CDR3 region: CASSPKGQLNEKLFF. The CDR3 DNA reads TGTGCCAGCAGCCCAAAGGGGCAGCTTAATGAAAAACTGTTTTTT.

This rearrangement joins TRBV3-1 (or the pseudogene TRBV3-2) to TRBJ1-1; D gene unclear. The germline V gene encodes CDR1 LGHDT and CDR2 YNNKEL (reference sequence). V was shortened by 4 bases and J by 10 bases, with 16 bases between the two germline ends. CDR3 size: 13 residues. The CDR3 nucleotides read TGTGCCAGCAGCCCCCCTGGGAGGGCAGGAGCTTTCTTT. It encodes CASSPPGRAGAFF.

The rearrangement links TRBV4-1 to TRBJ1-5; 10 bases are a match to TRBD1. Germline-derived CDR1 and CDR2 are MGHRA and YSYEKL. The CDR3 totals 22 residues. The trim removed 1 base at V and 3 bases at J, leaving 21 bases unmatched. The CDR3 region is CASSQGVLGQGPMRPFNQPQHF. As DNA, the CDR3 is TGCGCCAGCAGCCAAGGAGTGTTGGGACAGGGGCCCATGAGACCCTTCAATCAGCCCCAGCATTTT.

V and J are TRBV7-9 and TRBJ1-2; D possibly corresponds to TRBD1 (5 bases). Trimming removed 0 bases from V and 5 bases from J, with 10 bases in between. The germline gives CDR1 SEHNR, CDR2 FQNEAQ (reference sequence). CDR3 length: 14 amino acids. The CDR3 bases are TGTGCCAGCAGCTTAGCCACGGGGGTGTATGGCTACACCTTC. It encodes CASSLATGVYGYTF. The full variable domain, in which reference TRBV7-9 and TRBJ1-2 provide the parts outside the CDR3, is DTGVSQNPRHKITKRGQNVTFRCDPISEHNRLYWYRQTLGQGPEFLTYFQNEAQLEKSRLLSDRFSAERPKGSFSTLEIQRTEQGDSAMYLCASSLATGVYGYTFGSGTRLTVV.

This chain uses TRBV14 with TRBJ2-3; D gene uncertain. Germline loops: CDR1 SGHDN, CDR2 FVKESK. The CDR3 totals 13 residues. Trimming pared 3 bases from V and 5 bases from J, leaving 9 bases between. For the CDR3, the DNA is TGTGCCAGCAGCCAGATCCCGGGAGATACGCAGTATTTT. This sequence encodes CASSQIPGDTQYF. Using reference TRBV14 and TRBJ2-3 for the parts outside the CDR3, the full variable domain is EAGVTQFPSHSVIEKGQTVTLRCDPISGHDNLYWYRRVMGKEIKFLLHFVKESKQDESGMPNNRFLAERTGGTYSTLKVQPAELEDSGVYFCASSQIPGDTQYFGPGTRLTVL.